The present TCR beta chain was sequenced within a study of lymphopenia after photon versus proton radiotherapy. General study points: Relative stability marked proton patients; photon patients lost diversity and naive cells. Oligoclonal CD8+ Temra expansion after nadir drove photon patients' diversity drop.

The method was immunoSEQ multiplex PCR; TCRdb's version includes in-frame clones alone and lacks a portion of them. This sample carries about 20,000 clones, 80% to 95% of them seen once, and the ten largest clones take 1.7%. Comment on this clone: Its target is not known.

Sequenced material: peripheral blood, taken from a patient treated with photon-based radiotherapy. This sequence originates from a woman aged 40 to 50 with cholangiocarcinoma.

The CDR3 DNA reads as TGTGCCAGCAGCTTAGATCGGTGGGGCGGGGAGCGACAAGAGACCCAGTACTTC. Its translation is CASSLDRWGGERQETQYF. The chain recombines TRBV11-2 with TRBJ2-5; weak D call: TRBD2 (6 bases). V lost 0 bases, J lost 2 bases, and 19 bases lay in between. This CDR3 has 18 residues. Germline lookup yields CDR1 SGHAT and CDR2 FQNNGV.